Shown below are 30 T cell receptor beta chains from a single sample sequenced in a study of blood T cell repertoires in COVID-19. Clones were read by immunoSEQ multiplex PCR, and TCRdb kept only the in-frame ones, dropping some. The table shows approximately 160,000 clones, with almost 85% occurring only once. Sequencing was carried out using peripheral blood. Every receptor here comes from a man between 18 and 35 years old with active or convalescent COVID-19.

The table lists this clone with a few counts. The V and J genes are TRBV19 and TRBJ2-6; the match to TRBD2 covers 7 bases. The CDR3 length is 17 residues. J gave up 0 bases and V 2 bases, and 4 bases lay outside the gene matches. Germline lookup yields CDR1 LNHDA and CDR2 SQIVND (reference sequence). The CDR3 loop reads CASSIRGDSSGANVLTF. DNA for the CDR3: TGTGCCAGTAGTATACGGGGGGATAGCTCTGGGGCCAACGTCCTGACTTTC.

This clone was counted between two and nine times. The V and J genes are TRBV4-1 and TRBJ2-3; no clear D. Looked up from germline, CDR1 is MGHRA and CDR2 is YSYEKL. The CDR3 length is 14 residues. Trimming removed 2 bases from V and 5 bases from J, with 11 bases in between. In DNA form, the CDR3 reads TGCGCCAGCAGCCAAAAGCTCCGGGTAGATACGCAGTATTTT. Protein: CASSQKLRVDTQYF.

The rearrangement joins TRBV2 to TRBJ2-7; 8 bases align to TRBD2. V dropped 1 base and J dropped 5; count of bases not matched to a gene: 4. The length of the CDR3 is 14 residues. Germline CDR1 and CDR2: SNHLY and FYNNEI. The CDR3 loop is CASSEVAGKHEQYF. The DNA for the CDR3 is TGTGCCAGCAGTGAAGTAGCGGGAAAGCACGAGCAGTACTTC.

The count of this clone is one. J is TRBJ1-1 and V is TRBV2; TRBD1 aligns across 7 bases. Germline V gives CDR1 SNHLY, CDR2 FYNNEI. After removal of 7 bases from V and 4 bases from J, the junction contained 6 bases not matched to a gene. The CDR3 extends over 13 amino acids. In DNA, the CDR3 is TGTGCCAGCAATGACAGGGTCCCCACTGAAGCTTTCTTT. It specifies CASNDRVPTEAFF.

The CDR3 nucleotides read TGTGCCAGCAGGGCCCCCCCAGGTCACTACAATGAGCAGTTCTTC. Its translation: CASRAPPGHYNEQFF. The chain joins TRBV27 to TRBJ2-1; D ambiguous. V lost 6 bases to trimming and J lost 3 bases, with 15 bases between them. CDR3 length: 15 residues. Per germline, CDR1 MNHEY and CDR2 SMNVEV (reference sequence).

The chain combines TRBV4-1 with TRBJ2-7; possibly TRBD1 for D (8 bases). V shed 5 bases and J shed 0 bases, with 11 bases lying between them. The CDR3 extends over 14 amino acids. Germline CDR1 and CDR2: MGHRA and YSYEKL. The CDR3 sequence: CASSYRGGSYEQYF. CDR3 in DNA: TGCGCCAGCAGCTACAGGGGGGGCTCCTACGAGCAGTACTTC.

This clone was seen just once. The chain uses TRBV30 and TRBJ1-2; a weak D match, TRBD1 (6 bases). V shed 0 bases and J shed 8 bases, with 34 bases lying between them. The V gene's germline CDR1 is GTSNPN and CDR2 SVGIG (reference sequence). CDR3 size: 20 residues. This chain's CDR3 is CAWSVVSPTPPKDRFGGYTF. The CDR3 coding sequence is TGTGCCTGGAGTGTCGTATCCCCTACTCCACCCAAAGACAGGTTCGGCGGCTACACCTTC.

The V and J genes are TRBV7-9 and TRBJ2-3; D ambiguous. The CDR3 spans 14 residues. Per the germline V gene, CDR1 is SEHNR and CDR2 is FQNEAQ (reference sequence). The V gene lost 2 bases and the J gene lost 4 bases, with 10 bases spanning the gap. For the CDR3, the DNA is TGTGCCAGCAGCTTACCGCAGGAAGCAGATACGCAGTATTTT. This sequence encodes CASSLPQEADTQYF.

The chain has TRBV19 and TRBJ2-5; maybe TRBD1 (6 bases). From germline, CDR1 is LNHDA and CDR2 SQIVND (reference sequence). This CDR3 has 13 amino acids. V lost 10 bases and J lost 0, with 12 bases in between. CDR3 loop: CATGDIYQETQYF. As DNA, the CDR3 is TGTGCCACCGGGGACATCTACCAAGAGACCCAGTACTTC.

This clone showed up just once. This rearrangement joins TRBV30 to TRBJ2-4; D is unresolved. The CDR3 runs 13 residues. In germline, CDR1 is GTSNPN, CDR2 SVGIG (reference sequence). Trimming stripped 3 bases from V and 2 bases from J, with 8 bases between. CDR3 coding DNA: TGTGCCTGGAGCTCCGGTTCCAAAAACATTCAGTACTTC. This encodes CAWSSGSKNIQYF. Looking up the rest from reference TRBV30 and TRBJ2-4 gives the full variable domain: SQTIHQWPATLVQPVGSPLSLECTVEGTSNPNLYWYRQAAGRGLQLLFYSVGIGQISSEVPQNLSASRPQDRQFILSSKKLLLSDSGFYLCAWSSGSKNIQYFGAGTRLSVL.

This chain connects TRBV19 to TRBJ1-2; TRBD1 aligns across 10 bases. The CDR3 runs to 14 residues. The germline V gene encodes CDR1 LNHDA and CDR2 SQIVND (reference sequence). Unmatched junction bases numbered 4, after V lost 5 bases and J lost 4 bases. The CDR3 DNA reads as TGTGCCAGTAGTCCGGGACAGGGGTTCTATGGCTACACCTTC. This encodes CASSPGQGFYGYTF.

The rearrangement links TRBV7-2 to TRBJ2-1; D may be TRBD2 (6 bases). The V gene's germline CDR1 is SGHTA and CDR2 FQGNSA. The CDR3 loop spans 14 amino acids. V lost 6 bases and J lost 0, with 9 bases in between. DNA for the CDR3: TGTGCCAGCAGTGGGGGGTACTCCTACAATGAGCAGTTCTTC. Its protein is CASSGGYSYNEQFF.

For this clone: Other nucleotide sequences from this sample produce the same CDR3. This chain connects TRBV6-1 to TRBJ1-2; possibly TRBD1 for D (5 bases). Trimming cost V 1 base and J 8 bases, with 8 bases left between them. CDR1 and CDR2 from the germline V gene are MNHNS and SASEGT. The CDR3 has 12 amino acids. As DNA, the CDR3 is TGTGCCAGCAGTGAAGTTAGGGGCGGCTACACCTTC. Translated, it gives CASSEVRGGYTF.

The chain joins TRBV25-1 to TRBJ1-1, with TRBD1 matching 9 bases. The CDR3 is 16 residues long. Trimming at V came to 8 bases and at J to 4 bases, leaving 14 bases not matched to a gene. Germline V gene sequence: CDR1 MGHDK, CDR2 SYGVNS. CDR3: CASWGPGQGKGTEAFF. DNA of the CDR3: TGTGCCAGCTGGGGACCGGGACAGGGTAAGGGCACTGAAGCTTTCTTT. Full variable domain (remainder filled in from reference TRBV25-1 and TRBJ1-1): EADIYQTPRYLVIGTGKKITLECSQTMGHDKMYWYQQDPGMELHLIHYSYGVNSTEKGDLSSESTVSRIRTEHFPLTLESARPSHTSQYLCASWGPGQGKGTEAFFGQGTRLTVV.

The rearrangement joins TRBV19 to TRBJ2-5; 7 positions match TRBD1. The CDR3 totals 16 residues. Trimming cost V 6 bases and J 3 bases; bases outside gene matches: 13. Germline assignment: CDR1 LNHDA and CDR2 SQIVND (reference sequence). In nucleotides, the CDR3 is TGTGCCAGTAGCCCCATCCCCGGGACAGCAGAAGAGACCCAGTACTTC. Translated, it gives CASSPIPGTAEETQYF.

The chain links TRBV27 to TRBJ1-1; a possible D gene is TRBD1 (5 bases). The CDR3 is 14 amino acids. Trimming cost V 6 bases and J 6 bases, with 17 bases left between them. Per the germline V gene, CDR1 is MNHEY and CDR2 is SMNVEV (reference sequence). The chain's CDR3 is CASRMGVGGAEAFF. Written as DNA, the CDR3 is TGTGCCAGCAGGATGGGAGTGGGGGGAGCTGAAGCTTTCTTT.

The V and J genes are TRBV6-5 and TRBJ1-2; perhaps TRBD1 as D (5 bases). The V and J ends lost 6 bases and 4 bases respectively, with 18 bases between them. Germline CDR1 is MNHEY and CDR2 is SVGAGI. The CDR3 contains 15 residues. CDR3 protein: CASSPSGGAIYGYTF. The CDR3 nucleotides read TGTGCCAGCAGCCCAAGTGGAGGGGCGATCTATGGCTACACCTTC.

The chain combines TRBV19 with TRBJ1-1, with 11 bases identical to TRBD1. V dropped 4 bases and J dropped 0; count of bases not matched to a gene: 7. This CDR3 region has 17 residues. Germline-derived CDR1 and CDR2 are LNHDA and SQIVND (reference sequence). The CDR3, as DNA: TGTGCCAGTAGTAAGGGGGACAGGGGGGTAGTGAACACTGAAGCTTTCTTT. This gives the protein CASSKGDRGVVNTEAFF. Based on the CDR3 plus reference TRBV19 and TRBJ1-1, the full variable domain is DGGITQSPKYLFRKEGQNVTLSCEQNLNHDAMYWYRQDPGQGLRLIYYSQIVNDFQKGDIAEGYSVSREKKESFPLTVTSAQKNPTAFYLCASSKGDRGVVNTEAFFGQGTRLTVV.

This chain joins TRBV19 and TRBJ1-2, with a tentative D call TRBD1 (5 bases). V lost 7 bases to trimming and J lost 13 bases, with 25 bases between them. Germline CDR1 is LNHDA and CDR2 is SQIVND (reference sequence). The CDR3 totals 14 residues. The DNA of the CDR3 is TGTGCCAGTAATTTGGGTAACGGACATTCCATCCCCACCTTC. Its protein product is CASNLGNGHSIPTF.

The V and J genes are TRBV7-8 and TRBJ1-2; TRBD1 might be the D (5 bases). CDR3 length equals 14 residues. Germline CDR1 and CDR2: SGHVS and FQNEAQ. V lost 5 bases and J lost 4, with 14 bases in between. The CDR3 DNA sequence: TGTGCCAGCAGCCCGCAGACAGTAACCTATGGCTACACCTTC. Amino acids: CASSPQTVTYGYTF.

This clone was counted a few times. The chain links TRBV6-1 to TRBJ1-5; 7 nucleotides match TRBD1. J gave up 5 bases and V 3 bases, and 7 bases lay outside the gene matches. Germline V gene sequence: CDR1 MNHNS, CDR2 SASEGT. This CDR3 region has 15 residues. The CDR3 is CASSEGQSYDQPQHF. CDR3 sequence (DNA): TGTGCCAGCAGTGAGGGACAGAGTTACGATCAGCCCCAGCATTTT.

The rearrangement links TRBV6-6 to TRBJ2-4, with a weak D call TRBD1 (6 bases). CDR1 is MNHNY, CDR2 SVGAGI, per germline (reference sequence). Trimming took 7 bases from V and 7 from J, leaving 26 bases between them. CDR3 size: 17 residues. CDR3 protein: CASIPSPYRVPGNIQYF. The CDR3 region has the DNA TGTGCCAGCATTCCATCCCCTTACAGGGTTCCGGGGAACATTCAGTACTTC.

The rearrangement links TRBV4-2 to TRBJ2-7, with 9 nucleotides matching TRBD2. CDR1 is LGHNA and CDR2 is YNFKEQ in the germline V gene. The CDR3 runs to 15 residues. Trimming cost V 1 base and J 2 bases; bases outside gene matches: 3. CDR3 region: CASSQGRGRAYEQYF. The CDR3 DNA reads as TGTGCCAGCAGCCAAGGGCGCGGGAGGGCCTACGAGCAGTACTTC.

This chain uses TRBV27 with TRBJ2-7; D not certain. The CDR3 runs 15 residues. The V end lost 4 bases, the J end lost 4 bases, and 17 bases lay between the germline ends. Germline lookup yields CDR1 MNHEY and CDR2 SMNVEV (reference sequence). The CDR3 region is CASSSIIASGYEQYF. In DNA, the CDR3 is TGTGCCAGCAGTTCTATAATTGCTAGTGGGTACGAGCAGTACTTC.

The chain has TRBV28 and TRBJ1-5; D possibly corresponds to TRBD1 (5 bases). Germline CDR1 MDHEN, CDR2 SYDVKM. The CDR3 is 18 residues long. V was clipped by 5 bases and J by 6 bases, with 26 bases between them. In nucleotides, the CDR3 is TGTGCCAGCAGTCGAAAGGCGGCGGGGGTAGGGACGGCTCAGCCCCAGCATTTT. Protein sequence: CASSRKAAGVGTAQPQHF.

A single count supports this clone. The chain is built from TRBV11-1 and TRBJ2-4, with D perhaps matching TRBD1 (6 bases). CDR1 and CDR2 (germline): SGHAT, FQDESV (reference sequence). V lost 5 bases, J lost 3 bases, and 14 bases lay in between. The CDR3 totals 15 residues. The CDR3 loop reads CASSPGTSVKNIQYF. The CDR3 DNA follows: TGTGCCAGCAGCCCCGGGACATCGGTCAAAAACATTCAGTACTTC.

CDR3 DNA: TGTGCCATCAGTGAGGGGGGAGGCGGTGAAAAACTGTTTTTT. It translates to CAISEGGGGEKLFF. This chain joins TRBV10-3 and TRBJ1-4, with a possible D match to TRBD1 (5 bases). The CDR3 length is 14 residues. The germline V gene encodes CDR1 ENHRY and CDR2 SYGVKD. V lost 2 bases, J lost 7 bases, and 11 bases lay in between.

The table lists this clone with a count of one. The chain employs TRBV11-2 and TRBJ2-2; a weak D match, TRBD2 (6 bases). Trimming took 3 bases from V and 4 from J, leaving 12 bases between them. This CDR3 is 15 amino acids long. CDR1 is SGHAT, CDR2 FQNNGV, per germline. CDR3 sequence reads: CASSFGTPVTGELFF. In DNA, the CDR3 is TGTGCCAGCAGCTTCGGGACTCCAGTCACCGGGGAGCTGTTTTTT.

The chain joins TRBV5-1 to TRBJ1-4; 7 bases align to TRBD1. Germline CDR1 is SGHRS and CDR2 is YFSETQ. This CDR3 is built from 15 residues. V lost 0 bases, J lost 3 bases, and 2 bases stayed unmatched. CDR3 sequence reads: CASSLAQGANEKLFF. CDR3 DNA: TGCGCCAGCAGCTTGGCCCAGGGGGCTAATGAAAAACTGTTTTTT.

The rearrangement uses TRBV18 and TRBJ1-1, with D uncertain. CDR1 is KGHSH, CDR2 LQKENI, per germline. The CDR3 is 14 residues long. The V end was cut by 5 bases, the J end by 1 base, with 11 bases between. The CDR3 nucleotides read TGTGCCAGCTCAAACATGGGCCCGAACACTGAAGCTTTCTTT. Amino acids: CASSNMGPNTEAFF.